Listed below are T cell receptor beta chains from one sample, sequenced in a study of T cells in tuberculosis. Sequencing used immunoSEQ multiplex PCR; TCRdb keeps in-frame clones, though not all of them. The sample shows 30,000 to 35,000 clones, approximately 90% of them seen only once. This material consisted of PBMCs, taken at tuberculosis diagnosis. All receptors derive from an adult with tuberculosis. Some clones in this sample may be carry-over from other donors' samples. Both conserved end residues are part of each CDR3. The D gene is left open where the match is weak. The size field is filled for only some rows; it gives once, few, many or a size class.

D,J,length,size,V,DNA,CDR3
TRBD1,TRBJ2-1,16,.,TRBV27,TGTGCCAGCAGTTTACGGGGACAGGGAGGTCACAATGAGCAGTTCTTC,CASSLRGQGGHNEQFF
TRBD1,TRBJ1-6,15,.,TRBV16,TGTGCCAGCAGCCCGAGACAGGGGAGAGATTCACCCCTCCACTTT,CASSPRQGRDSPLHF
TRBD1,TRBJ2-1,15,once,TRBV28,TGTGCCAGCAGTTTGGGACAGGGGGCTTACAATGAGCAGTTCTTC,CASSLGQGAYNEQFF
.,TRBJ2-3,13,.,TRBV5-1,TGCGCCAGCAGCCAGGGCGATACAGATACGCAGTATTTT,CASSQGDTDTQYF
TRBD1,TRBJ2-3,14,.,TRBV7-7,TGTGCCAGCAGCCAGACAGGGGGCACAGATACGCAGTATTTT,CASSQTGGTDTQYF
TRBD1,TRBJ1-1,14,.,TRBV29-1,TGCAGCGTTCGGGGGGACAGGGGGAGACCTGAAGCTTTCTTT,CSVRGDRGRPEAFF
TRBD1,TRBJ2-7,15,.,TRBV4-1,TGCGCCAGCAGCCAAGGCACAGGGGTAACCTACGAGCAGTACTTC,CASSQGTGVTYEQYF
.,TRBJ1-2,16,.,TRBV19,TGTGCCAGTAGTATAGATCAAAACAGACGTAACTATGGCTACACCTTC,CASSIDQNRRNYGYTF
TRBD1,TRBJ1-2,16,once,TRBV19,TGTGCCAGTAGGTCCCCTATAATACAGGGGCGCGAGGGCTACACCTTC,CASRSPIIQGREGYTF
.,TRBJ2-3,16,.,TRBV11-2,TGTGCCAGCAGCCACTCCCGGGGGGCAGGAACAGATACGCAGTATTTT,CASSHSRGAGTDTQYF
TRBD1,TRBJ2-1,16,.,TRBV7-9,TGTGCCAGCAGCTTAGCCGGGACAGGCCTTGCCAAGTCTGGGTTCTTC,CASSLAGTGLAKSGFF
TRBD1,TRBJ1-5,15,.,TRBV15,TGTGCCACCAGCAGAGGACAGGGTCCCAATCAGCCCCAGCATTTT,CATSRGQGPNQPQHF
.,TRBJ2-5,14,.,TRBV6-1,TGTGCCAGCAGTGCTTGGAGGGTGGTAGAGACCCAGTACTTC,CASSAWRVVETQYF
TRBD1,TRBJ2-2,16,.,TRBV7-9,TGTGCCAGCAGCTTTCGTCAGGGGGCGAACACCGGGGAGCTGTTTTTT,CASSFRQGANTGELFF
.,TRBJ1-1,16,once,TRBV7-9,TGTGCCAGCAGCGAGGACTCACCCCGAAGGAACACTGAAGCTTTCTTT,CASSEDSPRRNTEAFF
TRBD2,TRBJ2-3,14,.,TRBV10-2,TGCGCCAGCAGAACTAGCGGAAGCACAGATACGCAGTATTTT,CASRTSGSTDTQYF
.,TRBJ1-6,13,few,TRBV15,TGTGCCACCAGCACGGACAGAGATTCACCCCTCCACTTT,CATSTDRDSPLHF
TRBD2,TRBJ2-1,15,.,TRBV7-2,TGTGCCAGCAGCTACGGACTAGCGGGGTACAATGAGCAGTTCTTC,CASSYGLAGYNEQFF
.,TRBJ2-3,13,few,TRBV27,TGTGCCAGCAGTTTTGCGGCCACAGATACGCAGTATTTT,CASSFAATDTQYF
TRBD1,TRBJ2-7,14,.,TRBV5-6,TGTGCCAGCAGCTTTCTAGGACAGGCCTACGAGCAGTACTTC,CASSFLGQAYEQYF
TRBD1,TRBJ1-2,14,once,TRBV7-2,TGTGCCAGCAGCCCGGACAGGGGAAACTATGGCTACACCTTC,CASSPDRGNYGYTF
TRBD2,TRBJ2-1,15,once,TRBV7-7,TGTGCCAGCAGCCTACTAGCGGGGGGGCAAAATGAGCAGTTCTTC,CASSLLAGGQNEQFF
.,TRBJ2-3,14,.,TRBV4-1,TGCGCCAGCAGGGAAACGGACACGGCAGATACGCAGTATTTT,CASRETDTADTQYF
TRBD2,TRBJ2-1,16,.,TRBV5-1,TGCGCCAGCAGCTTAGAGGGACTAGTGGGCTACAATGAGCAGTTCTTC,CASSLEGLVGYNEQFF
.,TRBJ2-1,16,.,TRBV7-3,TGTGCCAGCAGCCACGAGGCCCATTTCCCAAACAATGAGCAGTTCTTC,CASSHEAHFPNNEQFF
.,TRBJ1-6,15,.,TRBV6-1,TGTGCCAGCAGTGAAATTGGGGACTCCAATTCACCCCTCCACTTT,CASSEIGDSNSPLHF